One and the same sample provided the 6 T cell receptor beta chains below, sequenced in a study of graft-versus-host responses after intestinal transplantation (dated by TCRdb to about 2021). Libraries were built with the immunoSEQ multiplex PCR assay. TCRdb obtained this table from immuneACCESS and retained in-frame rearrangements with V and J assigned. These tables miss some clones; where compared with another copy, unresolved V genes account for less than half of the shortfall, and the remainder is unexplained. The sample includes about 25,000 clones, with around 94% observed a single time. The ten largest clonotypes hold roughly 0.89% of the sample. The input for sequencing was PBMCs, taken around 30 days after intestinal transplant. The receptors shown here come from a human patient who received an intestinal transplant, so some T cells may come from the graft donor.

The chain is built from TRBV7-9 and TRBJ2-5; D might be TRBD1 or TRBD2, each matching 6 bases. CDR3 size: 15 residues. Per germline, CDR1 SEHNR and CDR2 FQNEAQ (reference sequence). V was trimmed by 0 bases and J by 3 bases, leaving 11 bases between them. CDR3 loop: CASSLAWGAEETQYF. CDR3 sequence (DNA): TGTGCCAGCAGCTTAGCGTGGGGGGCGGAAGAGACCCAGTACTTC.

The chain uses TRBV6-1 and TRBJ1-5; D ambiguous. The CDR3 length is 13 residues. V was clipped by 1 base and J by 7 bases, with 8 bases between them. From germline, CDR1 is MNHNS and CDR2 SASEGT. The CDR3: CASSEVRNQPQHF. In DNA form, the CDR3 reads TGTGCCAGCAGTGAAGTGCGAAACCAGCCCCAGCATTTT.

In DNA, the CDR3 is TGTGCCAGCAGCTTGGCTGGGACACCATACGAGCAGTACTTC. Its translation: CASSLAGTPYEQYF. This chain joins TRBV7-9 and TRBJ2-7; a weak D match, TRBD1 (6 bases). The V end was cut by 3 bases, the J end by 4 bases, with 13 bases between. This CDR3 has 14 amino acids. Germline loops: CDR1 SEHNR, CDR2 FQNEAQ (reference sequence).

This clone was counted a single time. This sequence joins TRBV5-4 and TRBJ1-1; D ambiguous. Germline CDR1 and CDR2: SGHNT and YYREEE (reference sequence). V was shortened by 1 base and J by 1 base, with 5 bases between the two germline ends. The CDR3 is 13 amino acids. The CDR3 is CASSLRPNTEAFF. CDR3 bases: TGTGCCAGCAGCTTGAGGCCGAACACTGAAGCTTTCTTT.

The CDR3, as DNA: TGTGCCAGCAGCAGAAGGACAGGGACAGATACGCAGTATTTT. Translated, it gives CASSRRTGTDTQYF. This chain connects TRBV14 to TRBJ2-3; 8 bases are shared with TRBD1. Germline-derived CDR1 and CDR2 are SGHDN and FVKESK. V lost 5 bases and J lost 3; bases outside the gene matches: 4. This CDR3 region has 14 residues.

This clone was detected a few times. The chain employs TRBV5-1 and TRBJ2-1, with TRBD2 matching over 10 bases. The CDR3 contains 13 residues. Per germline, CDR1 SGHRS and CDR2 YFSETQ. J lost 12 bases, V lost 0 bases, and 3 bases had no gene match. For the CDR3, the DNA is TGCGCCAGCAGCTTGGGAGCTAGCGGGGGGCAGTTCTTC. Protein: CASSLGASGGQFF.